This entry concerns a single T cell receptor (beta chain). The antigen remains unidentified. Antigen-specific CD4+ T cells were expanded (with viral peptide pools) by the ViraFEST assay ahead of sequencing. The culture ran for around 10 days before CD4+ T cells were isolated. Each vaccine recipient was nucleocapsid antibody negative and had no prior SARS-CoV-2 infection. Wells of a few million PBMC each were grown with 8.5 to 10 IU/ml IL-2 and around 10 ug/ml peptides. IL-2 medium was substituted for half the medium on days 3 and 7. This table comes from immunoSEQ multiplex PCR, and its TCRdb copy is limited to in-frame clones, with some not included. Found here are some 60,000 clones, 60% to 80% of them singletons; the top ten hold 2.5% to 3.5%. The sample originates from a study of vaccination effects on CD4 cells after COVID-19. Overall study: Two doses of BNT162b2 or mRNA-1273 vaccine were administered to participants.

Points from the study as a whole: Substantial clonal contraction characterized both infection- and vaccine-induced clones late after vaccination.

The receptor's source is a human donor who received a COVID-19 vaccine. The material sequenced was CD4+ T cells from PBMCs cultured with HCoV-NL63 spike peptides, taken before COVID-19 vaccination.

The CDR3 DNA reads TGCGCCAGCAGCCAGGGAAGGGTCTATGGCTACACCTTC. As protein: CASSQGRVYGYTF. This sequence joins TRBV4-3 and TRBJ1-2; D unresolved. This CDR3 comprises 13 residues. In germline, CDR1 is LGHNA, CDR2 YSLEER. The germline V and J ends were trimmed by 3 bases and 4 bases, with 9 bases remaining between them.